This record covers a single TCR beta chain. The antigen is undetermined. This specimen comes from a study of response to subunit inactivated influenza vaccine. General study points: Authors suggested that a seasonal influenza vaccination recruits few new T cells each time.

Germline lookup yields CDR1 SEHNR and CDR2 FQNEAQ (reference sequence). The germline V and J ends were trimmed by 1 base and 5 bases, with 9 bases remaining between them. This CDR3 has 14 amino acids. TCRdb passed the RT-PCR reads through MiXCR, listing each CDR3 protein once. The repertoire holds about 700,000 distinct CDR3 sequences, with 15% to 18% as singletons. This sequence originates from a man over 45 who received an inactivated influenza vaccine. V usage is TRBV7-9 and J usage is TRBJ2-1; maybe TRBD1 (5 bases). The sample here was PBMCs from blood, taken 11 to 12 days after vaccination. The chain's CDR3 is CASSLVRRDNEQFF. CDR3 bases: TGTGCCAGCAGCTTAGTTCGCAGGGACAATGAGCAGTTCTTC.